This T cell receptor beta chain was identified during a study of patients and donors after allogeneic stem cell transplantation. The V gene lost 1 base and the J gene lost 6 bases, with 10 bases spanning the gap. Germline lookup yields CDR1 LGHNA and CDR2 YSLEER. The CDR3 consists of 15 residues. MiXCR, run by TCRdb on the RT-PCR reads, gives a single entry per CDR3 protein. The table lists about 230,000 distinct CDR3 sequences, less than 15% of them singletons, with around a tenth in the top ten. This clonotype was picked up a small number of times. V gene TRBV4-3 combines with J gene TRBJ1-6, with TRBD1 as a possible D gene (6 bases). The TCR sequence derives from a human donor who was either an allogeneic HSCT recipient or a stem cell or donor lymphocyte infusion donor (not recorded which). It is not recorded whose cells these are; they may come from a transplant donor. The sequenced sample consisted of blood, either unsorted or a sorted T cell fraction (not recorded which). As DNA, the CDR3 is TGCGCCAGCAGCCAAGTTCGGGGGGCTAATTCACCCCTCCACTTT. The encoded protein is CASSQVRGANSPLHF.